A selection of T cell receptor beta chains follows, all from one sample in a study of blood T cells in healthy people across ages. TCRdb re-analysed the 5' RACE reads in MiXCR, keeping a single row per CDR3 protein. The repertoire holds 1.5 million to 2 million distinct CDR3 sequences, about 49% seen once, with approximately 2.1% in the top ten. Sequenced: blood. The receptors were gathered from a middle-aged woman in good health. Both conserved end residues are part of each CDR3. Fields, in order: J gene, CDR3 length, V gene, CDR3 protein.

j_call: TRBJ2-7
cdr3_length: 15
v_call: TRBV28
cdr3_aa: CASSPRFSGGYEQYF

j_call: TRBJ2-5
cdr3_length: 17
v_call: TRBV7-8
cdr3_aa: CVSSLAVRGPYQETQYF

j_call: TRBJ2-5
cdr3_length: 14
v_call: TRBV20-1
cdr3_aa: CSAAGQGAWETQYF

j_call: TRBJ2-5
cdr3_length: 14
v_call: TRBV28
cdr3_aa: CASSPVGVQETQYF

j_call: TRBJ1-5
cdr3_length: 17
v_call: TRBV7-9
cdr3_aa: CASSLAETGYSNQPQHF

j_call: TRBJ2-1
cdr3_length: 15
v_call: TRBV6-5
cdr3_aa: CASSNDRGSYNEQFF

j_call: TRBJ2-2
cdr3_length: 14
v_call: TRBV29-1
cdr3_aa: CSVAGGPNTGELFF

j_call: TRBJ2-1
cdr3_length: 13
v_call: TRBV24-1
cdr3_aa: CATSDSLYNEQFF

j_call: TRBJ2-7
cdr3_length: 14
v_call: TRBV5-1
cdr3_aa: CASSSRGQGGEQYF

j_call: TRBJ2-1
cdr3_length: 16
v_call: TRBV11-2
cdr3_aa: CASSLEGQGGRVEQFF

j_call: TRBJ2-1
cdr3_length: 16
v_call: TRBV28
cdr3_aa: CASTEEGGQAYNEQFF

j_call: TRBJ2-3
cdr3_length: 15
v_call: TRBV9
cdr3_aa: CASSELAAPTDTQYF

j_call: NA
cdr3_length: 10
v_call: TRBV29-1
cdr3_aa: CSVGVHEQFF

j_call: TRBJ2-1
cdr3_length: 17
v_call: TRBV7-6
cdr3_aa: CASSLLSGASSYNEQFF

j_call: TRBJ2-7
cdr3_length: 12
v_call: TRBV10-3
cdr3_aa: CAISDRSYEQYF

j_call: TRBJ2-3
cdr3_length: 12
v_call: TRBV15
cdr3_aa: CATSEARGNEYF

j_call: TRBJ2-7
cdr3_length: 14
v_call: TRBV20-1
cdr3_aa: CSAKIQGEYYEQYF

j_call: TRBJ1-2
cdr3_length: 16
v_call: TRBV4-1
cdr3_aa: CASSHGRRGLNYGYTF

j_call: TRBJ2-1
cdr3_length: 15
v_call: TRBV9
cdr3_aa: CASSASGGAYNEQFF

j_call: TRBJ2-6
cdr3_length: 15
v_call: TRBV6-1
cdr3_aa: CASRERFGGANVLTF

j_call: TRBJ1-2
cdr3_length: 14
v_call: TRBV5-1
cdr3_aa: CASSLTPENYGYTF

j_call: NA
cdr3_length: 13
v_call: TRBV6-1
cdr3_aa: CASRDRVRFEQYF

j_call: TRBJ2-1
cdr3_length: 16
v_call: TRBV27
cdr3_aa: CASSSIAGALPNEQFF

j_call: TRBJ2-5
cdr3_length: 14
v_call: TRBV7-9
cdr3_aa: CASSKSGGKETQYF

j_call: TRBJ2-5
cdr3_length: 17
v_call: TRBV21-1
cdr3_aa: CASSTGGHRSLQETQYF

j_call: TRBJ2-3
cdr3_length: 14
v_call: TRBV6-2/TRBV6-3
cdr3_aa: CASSYLYVSDTQYF

j_call: TRBJ2-1
cdr3_length: 14
v_call: TRBV12-3/TRBV12-4
cdr3_aa: CATTTGLDYNEQFF

j_call: TRBJ2-1
cdr3_length: 16
v_call: TRBV6-5
cdr3_aa: CASSTFRGPNYNEQFF

j_call: TRBJ1-1
cdr3_length: 14
v_call: TRBV6-6
cdr3_aa: CASSPWDSNTEAFF

j_call: TRBJ2-3
cdr3_length: 16
v_call: TRBV27
cdr3_aa: CASSLSIGLGTDTQYF

j_call: TRBJ2-4
cdr3_length: 13
v_call: TRBV7-9
cdr3_aa: CASSLVQGAGQYF

j_call: TRBJ2-7
cdr3_length: 16
v_call: TRBV6-5
cdr3_aa: CASSYALVGTSYEQYF

j_call: TRBJ2-1
cdr3_length: 16
v_call: TRBV6-2/TRBV6-3
cdr3_aa: CASSYPRLAGNNEQFF

j_call: TRBJ2-1
cdr3_length: 15
v_call: TRBV7-2
cdr3_aa: CASIDTTRGHNEQFF

j_call: TRBJ2-1
cdr3_length: 15
v_call: TRBV10-3
cdr3_aa: CAISEGGVAYNEQFF

j_call: TRBJ1-4
cdr3_length: 16
v_call: TRBV20-1
cdr3_aa: CSARGPYRGTNEKLFF

j_call: TRBJ2-1
cdr3_length: 15
v_call: TRBV29-1
cdr3_aa: CSATPPPVSYNEQFF

j_call: TRBJ1-6
cdr3_length: 14
v_call: TRBV28
cdr3_aa: CASSRGGGNSPLHF

j_call: TRBJ1-2
cdr3_length: 13
v_call: TRBV7-2
cdr3_aa: CASSRTGAAGYTF

j_call: TRBJ1-2
cdr3_length: 16
v_call: TRBV4-2
cdr3_aa: CASSQPLRTGANGYTF

j_call: TRBJ2-7
cdr3_length: 14
v_call: TRBV20-1
cdr3_aa: CSARDNRVTYEQYF

j_call: TRBJ2-5
cdr3_length: 13
v_call: TRBV20-1
cdr3_aa: CSAVDREQETQYF

j_call: TRBJ2-3
cdr3_length: 18
v_call: TRBV20-1
cdr3_aa: CSARVPVGGIAVTDTQYF

j_call: NA
cdr3_length: 14
v_call: TRBV20-1
cdr3_aa: CSASGPQISYEQYF

j_call: TRBJ2-4
cdr3_length: 18
v_call: TRBV6-2/TRBV6-3
cdr3_aa: CASSYSAGSGIAKNIQYF

j_call: TRBJ2-1
cdr3_length: 11
v_call: TRBV7-9
cdr3_aa: CASSPRQEGFF

j_call: TRBJ2-5
cdr3_length: 13
v_call: TRBV12-3/TRBV12-4
cdr3_aa: CASSFGVQETQYF

j_call: TRBJ1-2
cdr3_length: 13
v_call: TRBV11-2
cdr3_aa: CASSPRTDLGYTF

j_call: TRBJ2-1
cdr3_length: 16
v_call: TRBV14
cdr3_aa: CASSPTARTGRDEQFF

j_call: TRBJ2-7
cdr3_length: 15
v_call: TRBV5-1
cdr3_aa: CASSPGLGWDYEQYF

j_call: TRBJ1-2
cdr3_length: 15
v_call: TRBV6-6
cdr3_aa: CASSYQRDRNYGYTF

j_call: TRBJ2-7
cdr3_length: 14
v_call: TRBV13
cdr3_aa: CASSFTGGVYEQYF

j_call: TRBJ2-1
cdr3_length: 12
v_call: TRBV20-1
cdr3_aa: CSASTGDNEQFF

j_call: TRBJ1-2
cdr3_length: 14
v_call: TRBV12-3/TRBV12-4
cdr3_aa: CASSPGGGLTFYTF

j_call: TRBJ2-7
cdr3_length: 15
v_call: TRBV6-2/TRBV6-3
cdr3_aa: CASSSLRTGGSEQYF